A selection of T cell receptor beta chains follows, all from one sample in a study of T cell repertoires in cytomegalovirus infection. These receptors' antigens are unknown. Each CDR3 protein gets one entry after TCRdb re-called the reads with MiXCR. The sample carries about 400,000 distinct CDR3 sequences, roughly a third recorded once. Sample: cultured PBMCs, taken from culture after CMV antigen stimulation. The source of these receptors is a human donor in good health (CMV status not recorded). Some clones in this sample may be carry-over from other donors' samples. Each CDR3 is given with its conserved first and last residue. The D gene is left open where the match is weak. Size is omitted from some rows. Given values are once, few, many or a class for expanded clones.

abundance: NA; j_gene: TRBJ1-5; v_gene: TRBV14; d_gene: NA; CDR3nt: TGTGCCAGCAGCCAAGCGGGCGCGGGCAATCAGCCCCAGCATTTT; CDR3aa: CASSQAGAGNQPQHF
abundance: many; j_gene: TRBJ2-7; v_gene: TRBV6-1; d_gene: NA; CDR3nt: TGTGCCAGCAGTTATCTGGGGCAATCGGCCTACGAGCAGTACTTC; CDR3aa: CASSYLGQSAYEQYF
abundance: NA; j_gene: TRBJ1-2; v_gene: TRBV5-1; d_gene: TRBD1; CDR3nt: TGCGCCAGCAGCTTGTCGACAGGGGGTAATGGCTACACCTTC; CDR3aa: CASSLSTGGNGYTF
abundance: many; j_gene: TRBJ1-5; v_gene: TRBV5-4; d_gene: NA; CDR3nt: TGTGCCAGCAGCCCGACAGTCGATAGCAATCAGCCCCAGCATTTT; CDR3aa: CASSPTVDSNQPQHF
abundance: once; j_gene: TRBJ2-4; v_gene: TRBV6-2/TRBV6-3; d_gene: NA; CDR3nt: TGTGCCAGCAGTTGGAACGACCGGGCCCCGAGGTCGGCCAAAAACATTCAGTACTTC; CDR3aa: CASSWNDRAPRSAKNIQYF
abundance: NA; j_gene: TRBJ2-5; v_gene: TRBV25-1; d_gene: NA; CDR3nt: TGTGCCAGCAGTGAAGGGCCGGAGACCCAGTACTTC; CDR3aa: CASSEGPETQYF
abundance: NA; j_gene: TRBJ2-3; v_gene: TRBV2; d_gene: TRBD1; CDR3nt: TGTGCCAGCAGTGAACGCCGGACAGGAGATACGCAGTATTTT; CDR3aa: CASSERRTGDTQYF
abundance: few; j_gene: TRBJ1-1; v_gene: TRBV6-5; d_gene: NA; CDR3nt: TGTGCCAGCAGGGCCCAGGATGAAATTGAAGCTTTCTTT; CDR3aa: CASRAQDEIEAFF
abundance: NA; j_gene: TRBJ1-1; v_gene: TRBV7-9; d_gene: NA; CDR3nt: TGTGCCAGCAGCTTAGGACCATCTATGAACACTGAAGCTTTCTTT; CDR3aa: CASSLGPSMNTEAFF
abundance: NA; j_gene: TRBJ2-1; v_gene: TRBV29-1; d_gene: TRBD2; CDR3nt: TGCAGCGTCACCCGGGCGGGAGGCTACAATGAGCAGTTCTTC; CDR3aa: CSVTRAGGYNEQFF
abundance: few; j_gene: TRBJ1-5; v_gene: TRBV7-9; d_gene: TRBD1; CDR3nt: TGTGCCAGCAGCTTAGAAACAGGGGTCGGTCAGCCCCAGCATTTT; CDR3aa: CASSLETGVGQPQHF
abundance: few; j_gene: TRBJ1-5; v_gene: TRBV19; d_gene: NA; CDR3nt: TGTGCCAGTACCCTAGAGAGGGATCAGCCCCAGCATTTT; CDR3aa: CASTLERDQPQHF
abundance: NA; j_gene: TRBJ2-3; v_gene: TRBV7-3; d_gene: NA; CDR3nt: TGTGCCAGCAGCCCGGCAACGGCCACAGATGCGCAGTATTTT; CDR3aa: CASSPATATDAQYF
abundance: many; j_gene: TRBJ2-5; v_gene: TRBV7-2; d_gene: NA; CDR3nt: TGTGCCAGCAGCTTAGTAGTGGGAGGAAACCAAGAGACCCAGTACTTC; CDR3aa: CASSLVVGGNQETQYF
abundance: NA; j_gene: TRBJ2-1; v_gene: TRBV11-2; d_gene: TRBD2; CDR3nt: TGTGCCAGCAGCGCCAGCGGGAGGTCCTACAATGAGCAGTTCTTC; CDR3aa: CASSASGRSYNEQFF
abundance: few; j_gene: TRBJ1-2; v_gene: TRBV7-2; d_gene: TRBD1; CDR3nt: TGTGCCAGCAGTCACAGGGGGCTCGATGGCTACACCTTC; CDR3aa: CASSHRGLDGYTF
abundance: many; j_gene: TRBJ2-2; v_gene: TRBV7-2; d_gene: NA; CDR3nt: TGTGCCAGCAGCTTAGCGAGCTCCACCGGGGAGCTGTTTTTT; CDR3aa: CASSLASSTGELFF
abundance: NA; j_gene: TRBJ2-1; v_gene: TRBV4-1; d_gene: TRBD2; CDR3nt: TGCGCCAGCAGCCAAGGGGGACTAGCCGGGAATGAGCAGTTCTTC; CDR3aa: CASSQGGLAGNEQFF
abundance: NA; j_gene: TRBJ1-1; v_gene: TRBV7-9; d_gene: NA; CDR3nt: TGTGCCAGCAGCTTAGAGGGGCGCGGAGCTTTCTTT; CDR3aa: CASSLEGRGAFF
abundance: few; j_gene: TRBJ2-3; v_gene: TRBV7-3; d_gene: NA; CDR3nt: TGTGCCAGCAGCTTAATGTCGGCAGATACGCAGTATTTT; CDR3aa: CASSLMSADTQYF
abundance: few; j_gene: TRBJ1-2; v_gene: TRBV4-3; d_gene: TRBD1; CDR3nt: TGCGCCAGCAGCCAAGATTACGGAGGGGGCCCCTACACCTTC; CDR3aa: CASSQDYGGGPYTF
abundance: few; j_gene: TRBJ1-4; v_gene: TRBV4-1; d_gene: NA; CDR3nt: TGCGCCAGCAGCCAAGGCAGGGCCACTAATGAAAAACTGTTTTTT; CDR3aa: CASSQGRATNEKLFF
abundance: NA; j_gene: TRBJ2-7; v_gene: TRBV9; d_gene: NA; CDR3nt: TGTGCCAGCAGCGCAGGAGGACCCCCGTACGAGCAGTACTTC; CDR3aa: CASSAGGPPYEQYF
abundance: few; j_gene: TRBJ2-1; v_gene: TRBV7-2; d_gene: NA; CDR3nt: TGTGCCAGCAGCTTAGACCATTTGTTCCACAATGAGCAGTTCTTC; CDR3aa: CASSLDHLFHNEQFF
abundance: NA; j_gene: TRBJ2-1; v_gene: TRBV7-2; d_gene: TRBD1; CDR3nt: TGTGCCAGCAGCTTAGTAGTCTTTAGGACAGGGAACCATGAGCAGTTCTTC; CDR3aa: CASSLVVFRTGNHEQFF
abundance: NA; j_gene: TRBJ1-4; v_gene: TRBV12-3/TRBV12-4; d_gene: TRBD1; CDR3nt: TGTGCCAGCAGTTTCGAGGACAGGGGAAGACTGTTTTTT; CDR3aa: CASSFEDRGRLFF
abundance: few; j_gene: TRBJ1-6; v_gene: TRBV7-2; d_gene: NA; CDR3nt: TGTGCCAGCAGCTTAGGTTGGGATCCCCTCCACTTT; CDR3aa: CASSLGWDPLHF
abundance: many; j_gene: TRBJ2-3; v_gene: TRBV15; d_gene: NA; CDR3nt: TGTGCCACCAGCAGAGCCCGTGGTGCTCTTTCACCCCTACCTACTAGCACAGATACGCAGTATTTT; CDR3aa: CATSRARGALSPLPTSTDTQYF
abundance: few; j_gene: TRBJ2-1; v_gene: TRBV4-1; d_gene: NA; CDR3nt: TGCGCCAGCAGCCGCAGCAGCTATGAGCAGTTCTTC; CDR3aa: CASSRSSYEQFF
abundance: NA; j_gene: TRBJ2-1; v_gene: TRBV12-3/TRBV12-4; d_gene: TRBD2; CDR3nt: TGTGCCAGCAGTTTAGCGCCTGGACTAGCGGGATTCAGCTCCTACAATGAGCAGTTCTTC; CDR3aa: CASSLAPGLAGFSSYNEQFF
abundance: NA; j_gene: TRBJ2-4; v_gene: TRBV20-1; d_gene: NA; CDR3nt: TGCAGTGTCTCCAAAAACATTCAGTACTTC; CDR3aa: CSVSKNIQYF
abundance: NA; j_gene: TRBJ2-1; v_gene: TRBV4-3; d_gene: NA; CDR3nt: TGCGCCAGCAGCCAAGAACGGGTAAATGAGCAGTTCTTC; CDR3aa: CASSQERVNEQFF
abundance: few; j_gene: TRBJ1-3; v_gene: TRBV28; d_gene: NA; CDR3nt: TGTGCCAGTAGGGGGGGAAGCGGATGGAACACCATATATTTT; CDR3aa: CASRGGSGWNTIYF
abundance: many; j_gene: TRBJ2-2; v_gene: TRBV12-3/TRBV12-4; d_gene: NA; CDR3nt: TGTGCCAGCACTCCTAGCGGGGAGCTGTTTTTT; CDR3aa: CASTPSGELFF
abundance: NA; j_gene: TRBJ2-7; v_gene: TRBV15; d_gene: NA; CDR3nt: TGTGCCACCAGCATAACAGGTTACGAGCAGTACTTC; CDR3aa: CATSITGYEQYF
abundance: few; j_gene: TRBJ2-3; v_gene: TRBV6-5; d_gene: NA; CDR3nt: TGTGCCAGCAGTTACGGCACAGATACGCAGTATTTT; CDR3aa: CASSYGTDTQYF
abundance: many; j_gene: TRBJ2-4; v_gene: TRBV7-2; d_gene: NA; CDR3nt: TGTGCCAGCAGTCCTGGGGGACTAGCCAAAAACATTCAGTACTTC; CDR3aa: CASSPGGLAKNIQYF